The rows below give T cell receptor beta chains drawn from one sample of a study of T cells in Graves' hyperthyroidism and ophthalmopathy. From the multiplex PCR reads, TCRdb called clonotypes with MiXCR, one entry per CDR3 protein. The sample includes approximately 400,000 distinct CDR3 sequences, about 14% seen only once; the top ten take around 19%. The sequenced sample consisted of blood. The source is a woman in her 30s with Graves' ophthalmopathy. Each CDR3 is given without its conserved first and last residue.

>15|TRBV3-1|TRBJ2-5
ASRLGLAGGIQETQY
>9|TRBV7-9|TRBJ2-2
ASRVRGELF
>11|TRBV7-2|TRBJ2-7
ASTWTESYEQY
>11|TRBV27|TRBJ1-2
ASRLQGNYGYT
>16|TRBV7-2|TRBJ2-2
ASSLRSLRGPHTGELF
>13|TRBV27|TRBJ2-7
ASSLWVGASYEQY
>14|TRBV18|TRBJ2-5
ASSPPGLAGGETQY
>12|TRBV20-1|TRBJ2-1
SARKPDGVNEQF
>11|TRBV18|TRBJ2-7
ASSPGQNYEQY
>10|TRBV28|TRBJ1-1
ASTRGTGEAF
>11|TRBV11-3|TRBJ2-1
ASSPGAHNEQF
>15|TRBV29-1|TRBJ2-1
SVERPWGRSSYNEQF
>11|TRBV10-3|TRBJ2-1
AIRQGSPNEQF
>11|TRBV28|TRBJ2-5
ASSLGGSETQY
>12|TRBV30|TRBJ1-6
AFRPGSHNSPLH
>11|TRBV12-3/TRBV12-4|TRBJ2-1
ASISRDDNEQF
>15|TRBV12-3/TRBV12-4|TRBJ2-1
ASSLTLAGNYYNEQF
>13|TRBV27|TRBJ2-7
ASSLRRVTGYEQY
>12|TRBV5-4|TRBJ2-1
ASRPESSYNEQF
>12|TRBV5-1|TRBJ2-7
ASSLPDRVDEQY
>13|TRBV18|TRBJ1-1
ASSHRDRSNTEAF
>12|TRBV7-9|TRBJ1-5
ASSLEGFNQPQH
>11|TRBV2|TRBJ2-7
ASTVGGTYEQY
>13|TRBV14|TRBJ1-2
ASSQGGLGFYGYT
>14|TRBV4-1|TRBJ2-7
ASSQGNAGRGYEQY
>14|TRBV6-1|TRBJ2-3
ASSEATGGGVDTQY
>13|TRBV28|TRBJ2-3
ASSPTSGGSDTQY
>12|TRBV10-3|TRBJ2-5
AISEEGQGETQY
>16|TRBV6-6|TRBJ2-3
ASSYPSKAGQGTDTQY
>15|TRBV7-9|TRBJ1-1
ASSFTGTGPGQAEAF
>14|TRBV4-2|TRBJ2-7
ASSQEVVDISYEQY
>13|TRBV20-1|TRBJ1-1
SATNPGGGGTEAF
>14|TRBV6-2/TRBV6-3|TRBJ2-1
ASRGLAEDSYNEQF
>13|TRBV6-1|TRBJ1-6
ASSRLTGEGSPLH
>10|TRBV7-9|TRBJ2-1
ASSFLINEQF
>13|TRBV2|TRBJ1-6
ASNDADSYNSPLH
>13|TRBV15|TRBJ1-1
ATSRDSGPVTEAF
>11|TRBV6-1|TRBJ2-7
ASRRGQGAEQY
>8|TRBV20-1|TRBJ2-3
SAPGDTQY
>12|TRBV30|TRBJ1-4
AWSWRQGFEKLF
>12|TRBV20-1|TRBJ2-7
SAREGQGAYEQY
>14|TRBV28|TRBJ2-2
ASSLSRGPRDGELF
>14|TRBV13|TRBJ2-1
ASSLYGTGPYNEQF
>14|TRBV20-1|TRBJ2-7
SALSPAGVFGYEQY
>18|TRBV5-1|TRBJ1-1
ASSLNPGTPGRWGNTEAF
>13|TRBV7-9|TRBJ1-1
ASSTPGPGATEAF
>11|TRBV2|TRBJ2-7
ATDGGYTYEQY
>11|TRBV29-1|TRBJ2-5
SVVFAVQETQY
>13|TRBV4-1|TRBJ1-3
ASSLDRNSGNTIY
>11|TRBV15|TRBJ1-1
ATTPQGLSEAF
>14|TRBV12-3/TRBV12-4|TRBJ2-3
ASSPKTSGATDTQY
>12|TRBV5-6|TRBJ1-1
ASSLAGTDTEAF
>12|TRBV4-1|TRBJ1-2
ASSQDYSTWGYT
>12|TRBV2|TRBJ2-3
ASSGAQSTDTQY